There are many counts of the clone carrying this T cell receptor beta chain. Its antigen is still unknown. The sample is drawn from a study of T cells in Graves' hyperthyroidism and ophthalmopathy. Study outcomes and limitations: In blood, most of the thyroid clonotypes expanded above 0.001 were also present.

Template material for amplifying TCR beta CDR3 regions consisted of RNA transcripts. The HTBI primer set served for first-round RT-PCR of the TCR CDR3. MiXCR, run by TCRdb on the multiplex PCR reads, gives a single entry per CDR3 protein. In the table there are about 560,000 distinct CDR3 sequences, approximately 14% of which are singletons. V shed 3 bases and J shed 4 bases, with 25 bases lying between them. The germline V gene has CDR1 SGHVS and CDR2 FNYEAQ. The CDR3 loop spans 18 amino acids. The chain carries TRBV7-6 and TRBJ2-7; TRBD1 is a possible D gene (6 bases). This clonotype was sampled from a woman in her twenties or thirties with Graves' hyperthyroidism. The sequenced sample consisted of blood. The CDR3: CASSLGVQGDSGIYEQYF. The CDR3 nucleotides are TGTGCCAGCAGCTTGGGGGTACAGGGAGATTCGGGGATTTACGAGCAGTACTTC. The full variable domain, in which reference TRBV7-6 and TRBJ2-7 provide the parts outside the CDR3, is GAGVSQSPRYKVTKRGQDVALRCDPISGHVSLYWYRQALGQGPEFLTYFNYEAQQDKSGLPNDRFSAERPEGSISTLTIQRTEQRDSAMYRCASSLGVQGDSGIYEQYFGPGTRLTVT.